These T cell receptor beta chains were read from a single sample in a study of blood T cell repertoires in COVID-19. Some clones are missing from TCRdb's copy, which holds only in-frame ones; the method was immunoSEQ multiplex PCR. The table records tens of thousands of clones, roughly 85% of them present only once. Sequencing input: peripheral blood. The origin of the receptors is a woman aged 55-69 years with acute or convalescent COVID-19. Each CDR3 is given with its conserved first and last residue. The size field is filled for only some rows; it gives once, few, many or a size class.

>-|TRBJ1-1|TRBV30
CAWNKAGLNTEAFF
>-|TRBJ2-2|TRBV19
CATSRQPNTGELFF
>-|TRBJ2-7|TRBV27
CASSSPVAGGRVQYF
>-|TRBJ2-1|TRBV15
CATSRDRGAGLWYNEQFF
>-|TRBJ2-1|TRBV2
CASSELSVVGEQFF
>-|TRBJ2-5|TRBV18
CASSRGIQETQYF
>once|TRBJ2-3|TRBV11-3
CASSLTEGAQYF
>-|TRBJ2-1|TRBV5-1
CASTREAGSSVNEQFF
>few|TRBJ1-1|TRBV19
CASRRDREPENTEAFF
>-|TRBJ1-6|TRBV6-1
CASSEGGGYSGGSPLHF
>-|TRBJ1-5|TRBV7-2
CASSYGQGGRPQHF
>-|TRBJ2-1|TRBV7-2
CASSQRGTEQFF
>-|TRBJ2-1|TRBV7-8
CASSPKTGISYNEQFF
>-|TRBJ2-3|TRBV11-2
CASSRQGAYTDTQYF
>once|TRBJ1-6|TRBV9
CASSVGRIPNSPLHF
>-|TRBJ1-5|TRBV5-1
CASSLDSGNQPQHF
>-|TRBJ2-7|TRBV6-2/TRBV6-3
CASSYRTGTYEQYF
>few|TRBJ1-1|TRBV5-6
CASSLPARMNTEAFF
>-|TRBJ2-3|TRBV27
CASSLSTPPRTDTQYF
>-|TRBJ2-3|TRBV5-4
CASSSRTGQVADTQYF
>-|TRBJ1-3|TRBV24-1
CATSGRGGDSGNTIYF
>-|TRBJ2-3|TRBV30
CAWSPLSGRGTDTQYF
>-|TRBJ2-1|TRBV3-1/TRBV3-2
CASSDYASRTYNEQFF
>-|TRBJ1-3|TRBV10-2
CASSSDSLVSGGNTIYF
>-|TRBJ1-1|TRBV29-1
CSVGQGGTEAFF
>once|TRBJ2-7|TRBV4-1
CASSHPGISYEQYF